This T cell receptor (beta chain) emerged from a study of T cells in Graves' hyperthyroidism and ophthalmopathy. The study's findings and limits: The model predicted ophthalmopathy a median approximately six months before onset. Among thyroid clonotypes expanded above 0.001, most also appeared in blood.

The sample holds many counts of this clonotype. Its specificity is unknown. Amplified TCR beta CDR3 regions derived from RNA transcripts. With the HTBI primer set, the TCR CDR3 went through a first round of RT-PCR. TCRdb reprocessed the multiplex PCR reads with MiXCR, giving one entry per CDR3 protein. This sample yields 540,000 or so distinct CDR3 sequences, of which around 46% are seen a single time; roughly 19% belongs to the top ten. CDR1 and CDR2 from the germline V gene are MNHEY and SVGAGI. The length of the CDR3 is 13 residues. Trimming cost V 9 bases and J 5 bases, with 17 bases left between them.

The clonotype comes from an adult woman with Graves' disease, either hyperthyroidism or ophthalmopathy (not recorded which). Sequencing was done on a sample of peripheral blood or thyroid tissue (not recorded which). The V gene is TRBV6-5, the J gene TRBJ2-7; maybe TRBD2 (6 bases). CDR3 sequence reads: CASTGRAGHEQYF. CDR3 DNA sequence: TGTGCCAGTACCGGTAGGGCGGGACACGAGCAGTACTTC.